Included here is one T cell receptor (beta chain) sequence, with context. The whole isolated RNA underwent reverse transcription, so sequencing captured expressed TCRB transcripts. This table comes from immunoSEQ multiplex PCR, and its TCRdb copy is limited to in-frame clones, with some not included. This table has hundreds of thousands of clones, 15% to 20% appearing once. This sample is part of a study of beta chain features in type 1 diabetes. Source material: naive CD4+ T cells from blood. The sequence was collected from a woman younger than 30 in good health.

CDR3 coding DNA: TGTGCCACCAGCAGAGATCCTGGGGCCAACGTCCTGACTTTC. Encoded protein: CATSRDPGANVLTF. The chain links TRBV15 to TRBJ2-6, with no clear D. Germline V gives CDR1 LNHNV, CDR2 YYDKDF (reference sequence). Trimming cost V 0 bases and J 2 bases, with 2 bases left between them. This CDR3 region has 14 residues. The full variable domain, with the rest looked up from reference TRBV15 and TRBJ2-6, is DAMVIQNPRYQVTQFGKPVTLSCSQTLNHNVMYWYQQKSSQAPKLLFHYYDKDFNNEADTPDNFQSRRPNTSFCFLDIRSPGLGDTAMYLCATSRDPGANVLTFGAGSRLTVL.